This paragraph reports one T cell receptor beta chain. This record comes from a study of cytomegalovirus exposure and HLA in healthy donors. With 7 bases removed from V and 6 bases from J, the gap between germline ends came to 18 bases. CDR1 is LNHDA, CDR2 SQIVND, per germline (reference sequence). This CDR3 region has 14 residues. PCR employed 60 Vbeta and 13 Jbeta primers. Here immunoSEQ multiplex PCR was the method, and the copy in TCRdb shows in-frame clones only, minus some. Of 130,000 or so clones in the sample, about 77% were seen once. This receptor was obtained from a female donor in good health and CMV-seronegative. Material for sequencing was PBMCs. V is TRBV19 and J is TRBJ1-1, with unresolved D. Here the CDR3 reads CASTPNMINPEAFF. CDR3 DNA sequence: TGTGCCAGTACTCCCAACATGATCAACCCTGAAGCTTTCTTT.